The rows below give T cell receptor beta chains drawn from one sample of a study of blood T cells in healthy people across ages. TCRdb reprocessed the 5' RACE reads via MiXCR and lists one record per CDR3 protein. The sample gives 1.2 million to 1.5 million distinct CDR3 sequences, roughly 59% of which show up once; 6.5% to 8.5% is in the top ten. Sequenced: blood. The receptors derive from a man younger than 35 in good health. CDR3s include the opening cysteine and the closing phenylalanine or tryptophan. The size field is filled for only some rows; it gives once, few, many or a size class.

clone_size: -; v_call: TRBV4-2; j_call: TRBJ1-6; cdr3_aa: CASSQEPGGVGSPLHF
clone_size: -; v_call: TRBV6-6; j_call: TRBJ2-3; cdr3_aa: CASKPLGDSSTDTQYF
clone_size: few; v_call: TRBV5-1; j_call: TRBJ2-1; cdr3_aa: CASSLEGAHHEQFF
clone_size: few; v_call: TRBV20-1; j_call: TRBJ2-5; cdr3_aa: CSARLTVTNTAFETQYF
clone_size: few; v_call: TRBV6-1; j_call: TRBJ1-5; cdr3_aa: CASTAIRGSNQPQHF
clone_size: -; v_call: TRBV29-1; j_call: TRBJ1-1; cdr3_aa: CSVGGAEAFF
clone_size: -; v_call: TRBV20-1; j_call: TRBJ2-7; cdr3_aa: CSASEPGYEQYF
clone_size: -; v_call: TRBV27; j_call: TRBJ2-3; cdr3_aa: CASSWYNTDTQYF
clone_size: -; v_call: TRBV12-3/TRBV12-4; j_call: TRBJ1-1; cdr3_aa: CASSQGTITEAFF
clone_size: -; v_call: TRBV29-1; j_call: TRBJ2-1; cdr3_aa: CSVEIAGRREQFF
clone_size: -; v_call: TRBV4-3; j_call: TRBJ1-4; cdr3_aa: CASSQAARRDANEKLFF
clone_size: -; v_call: TRBV10-3; j_call: TRBJ1-4; cdr3_aa: CAISEDRENEKLFF
clone_size: -; v_call: TRBV6-1; j_call: TRBJ2-5; cdr3_aa: CASSEMRGGRDWETQYF
clone_size: -; v_call: TRBV12-3/TRBV12-4; j_call: TRBJ1-5; cdr3_aa: CASSPDREEGKPQHF
clone_size: few; v_call: TRBV7-6; j_call: -; cdr3_aa: CASSLLRQIYEQYF
clone_size: -; v_call: TRBV28; j_call: TRBJ2-5; cdr3_aa: CASSLVLGQETQYF
clone_size: few; v_call: TRBV20-1; j_call: TRBJ1-5; cdr3_aa: CSAPEVGGQPQHF
clone_size: -; v_call: TRBV7-9; j_call: TRBJ1-4; cdr3_aa: CASRGRKLDSEKLFF
clone_size: -; v_call: TRBV5-6; j_call: TRBJ1-1; cdr3_aa: CASSSGPFSNTEAFF
clone_size: -; v_call: TRBV20-1; j_call: TRBJ2-2; cdr3_aa: CSAGDSFNTGELFF